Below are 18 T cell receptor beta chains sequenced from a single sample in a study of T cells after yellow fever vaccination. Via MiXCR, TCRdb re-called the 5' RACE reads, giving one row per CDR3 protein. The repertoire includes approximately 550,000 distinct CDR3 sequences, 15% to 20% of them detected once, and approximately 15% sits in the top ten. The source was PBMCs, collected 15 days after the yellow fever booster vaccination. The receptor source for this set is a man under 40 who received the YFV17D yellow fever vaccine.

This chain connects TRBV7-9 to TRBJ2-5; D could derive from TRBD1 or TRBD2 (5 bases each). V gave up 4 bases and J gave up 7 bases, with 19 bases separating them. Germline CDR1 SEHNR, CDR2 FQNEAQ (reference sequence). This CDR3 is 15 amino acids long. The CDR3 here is CASSSEGRFHWTQYF. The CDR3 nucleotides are TGTGCCAGCAGCTCAGAGGGACGCTTCCATTGGACCCAGTACTTC.

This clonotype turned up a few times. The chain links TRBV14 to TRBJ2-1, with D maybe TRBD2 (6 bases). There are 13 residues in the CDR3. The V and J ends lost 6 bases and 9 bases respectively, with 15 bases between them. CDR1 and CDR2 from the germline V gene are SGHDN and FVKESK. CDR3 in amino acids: CASRNTSWREQFF. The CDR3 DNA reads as TGTGCCAGCAGGAACACTAGCTGGCGTGAGCAGTTCTTC.

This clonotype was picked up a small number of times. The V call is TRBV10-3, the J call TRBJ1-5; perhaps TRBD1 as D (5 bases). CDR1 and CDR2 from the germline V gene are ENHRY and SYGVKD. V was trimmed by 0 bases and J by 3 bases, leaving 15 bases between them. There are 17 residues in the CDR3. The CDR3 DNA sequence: TGTGCCATCAGTGAGTCGGGGCAATGGGGTAACAATCAGCCCCAGCATTTT. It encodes CAISESGQWGNNQPQHF.

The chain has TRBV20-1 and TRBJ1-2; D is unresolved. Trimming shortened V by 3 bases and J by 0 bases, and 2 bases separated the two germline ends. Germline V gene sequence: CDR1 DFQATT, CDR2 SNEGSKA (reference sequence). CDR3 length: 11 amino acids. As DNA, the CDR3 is TGCAGTGCTAGTACTAACTATGGCTACACCTTC. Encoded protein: CSASTNYGYTF.

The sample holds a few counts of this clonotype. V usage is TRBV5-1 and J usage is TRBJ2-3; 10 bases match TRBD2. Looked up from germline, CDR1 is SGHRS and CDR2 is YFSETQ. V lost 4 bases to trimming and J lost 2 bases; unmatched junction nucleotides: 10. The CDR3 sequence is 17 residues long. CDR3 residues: CASSAARTSGATDTQYF. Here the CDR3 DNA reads TGCGCCAGCAGCGCCGCCCGGACTAGCGGTGCCACAGATACGCAGTATTTT.

The CDR3 DNA reads as TGTGCCAGCAGCCGTACGGGGATGCGGGAGGCTTCCTACAATGAGCAGTTCTTC. Translation: CASSRTGMREASYNEQFF. The rearrangement links TRBV11-1 to TRBJ2-1; 8 bases agree with TRBD2. V was pared by 5 bases and J by 1 base, with 13 bases of the junction left unmatched. The CDR3 length is 18 residues. Looked up from germline, CDR1 is SGHAT and CDR2 is FQDESV (reference sequence).

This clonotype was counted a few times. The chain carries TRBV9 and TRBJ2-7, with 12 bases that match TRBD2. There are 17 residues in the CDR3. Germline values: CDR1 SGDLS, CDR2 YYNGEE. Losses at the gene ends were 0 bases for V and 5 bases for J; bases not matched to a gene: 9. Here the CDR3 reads CASSVDAGRTSGNEQYF. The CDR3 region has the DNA TGTGCCAGCAGCGTAGACGCAGGCCGGACTAGCGGGAACGAGCAGTACTTC. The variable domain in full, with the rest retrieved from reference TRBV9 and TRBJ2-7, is DSGVTQTPKHLITATGQRVTLRCSPRSGDLSVYWYQQSLDQGLQFLIQYYNGEERAKGNILERFSAQQFPDLHSELNLSSLELGDSALYFCASSVDAGRTSGNEQYFGPGTRLTVT.

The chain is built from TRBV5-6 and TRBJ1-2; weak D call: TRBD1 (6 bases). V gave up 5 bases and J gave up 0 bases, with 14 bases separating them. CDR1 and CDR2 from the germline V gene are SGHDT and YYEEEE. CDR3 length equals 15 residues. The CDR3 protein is CASRGEGVANYGYTF. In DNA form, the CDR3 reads TGTGCCAGCAGAGGTGAGGGGGTCGCTAACTATGGCTACACCTTC.

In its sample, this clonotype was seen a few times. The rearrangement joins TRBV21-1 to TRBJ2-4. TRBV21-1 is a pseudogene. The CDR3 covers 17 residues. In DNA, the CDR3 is TGTGCCAGCAGCAAAGGAATCAGATCAAGGGATAAAAACATTCAGTACTTC. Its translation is CASSKGIRSRDKNIQYF.

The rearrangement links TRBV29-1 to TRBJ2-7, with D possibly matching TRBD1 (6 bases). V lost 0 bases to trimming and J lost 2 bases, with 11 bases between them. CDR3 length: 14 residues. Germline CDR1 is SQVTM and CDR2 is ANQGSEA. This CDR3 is CSVEEGKGAYEQYF. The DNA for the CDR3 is TGCAGCGTTGAAGAGGGGAAGGGGGCCTACGAGCAGTACTTC.

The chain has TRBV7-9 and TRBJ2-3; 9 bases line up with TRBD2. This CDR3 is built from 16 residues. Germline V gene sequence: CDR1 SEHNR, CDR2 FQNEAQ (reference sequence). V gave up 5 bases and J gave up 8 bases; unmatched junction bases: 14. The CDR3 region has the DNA TGTGCCAGCAGCCCCGTCGGGACTCCTAGCGGGGTTACGCAGTATTTT. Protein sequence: CASSPVGTPSGVTQYF.

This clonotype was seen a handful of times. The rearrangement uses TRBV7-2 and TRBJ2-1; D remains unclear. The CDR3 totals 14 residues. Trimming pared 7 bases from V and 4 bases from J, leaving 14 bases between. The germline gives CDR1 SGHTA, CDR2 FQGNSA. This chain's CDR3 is CASKQYPAYNEQFF. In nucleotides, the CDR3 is TGTGCCAGCAAACAATACCCCGCGTACAATGAGCAGTTCTTC.

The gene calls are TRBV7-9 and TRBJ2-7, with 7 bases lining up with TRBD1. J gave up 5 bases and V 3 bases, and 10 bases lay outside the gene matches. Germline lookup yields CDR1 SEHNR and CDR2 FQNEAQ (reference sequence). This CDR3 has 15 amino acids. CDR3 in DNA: TGTGCCAGCAGCTTCATGGGGCAGGGGGTCCACGAGCAGTACTTC. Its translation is CASSFMGQGVHEQYF.

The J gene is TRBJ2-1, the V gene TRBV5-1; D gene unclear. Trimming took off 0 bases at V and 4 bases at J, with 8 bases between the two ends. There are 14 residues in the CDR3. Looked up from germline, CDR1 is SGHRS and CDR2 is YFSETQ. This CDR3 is CASSLAWEYNEQFF. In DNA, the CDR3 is TGCGCCAGCAGCTTGGCGTGGGAATACAATGAGCAGTTCTTC.

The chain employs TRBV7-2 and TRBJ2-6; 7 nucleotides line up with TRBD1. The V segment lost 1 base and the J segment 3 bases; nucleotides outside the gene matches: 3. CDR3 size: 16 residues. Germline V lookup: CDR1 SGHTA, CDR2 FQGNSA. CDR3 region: CASSLGGGIGANVLTF. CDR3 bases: TGTGCCAGCAGCTTAGGAGGGGGCATTGGGGCCAACGTCCTGACTTTC.

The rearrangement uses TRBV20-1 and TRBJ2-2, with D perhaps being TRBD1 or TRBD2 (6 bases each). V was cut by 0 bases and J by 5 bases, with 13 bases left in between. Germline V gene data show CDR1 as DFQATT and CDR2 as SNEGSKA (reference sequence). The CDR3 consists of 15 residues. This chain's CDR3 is CSAREGGAGTGELFF. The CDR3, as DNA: TGCAGTGCTAGAGAAGGGGGTGCGGGGACCGGGGAGCTGTTTTTT.

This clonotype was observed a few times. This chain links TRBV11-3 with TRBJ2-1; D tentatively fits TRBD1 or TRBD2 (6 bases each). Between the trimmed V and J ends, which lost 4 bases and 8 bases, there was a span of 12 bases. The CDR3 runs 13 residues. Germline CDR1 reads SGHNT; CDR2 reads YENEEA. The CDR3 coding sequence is TGTGCCAGCAGCTCGTACGGGGGCGATGAGCAGTTCTTC. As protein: CASSSYGGDEQFF. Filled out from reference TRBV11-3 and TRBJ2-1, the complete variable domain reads EAGVVQSPRYKIIEKKQPVAFWCNPISGHNTLYWYLQNLGQGPELLIRYENEEAVDDSQLPKDRFSAERLKGVDSTLKIQPAELGDSAVYLCASSSYGGDEQFFGPGTRLTVL.

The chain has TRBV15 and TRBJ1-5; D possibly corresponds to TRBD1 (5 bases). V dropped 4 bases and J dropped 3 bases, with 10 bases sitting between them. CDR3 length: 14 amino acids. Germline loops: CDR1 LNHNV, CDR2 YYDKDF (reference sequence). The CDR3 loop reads CATSTGTLNQPQHF. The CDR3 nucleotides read TGTGCCACCAGCACCGGGACCCTCAATCAGCCCCAGCATTTT.